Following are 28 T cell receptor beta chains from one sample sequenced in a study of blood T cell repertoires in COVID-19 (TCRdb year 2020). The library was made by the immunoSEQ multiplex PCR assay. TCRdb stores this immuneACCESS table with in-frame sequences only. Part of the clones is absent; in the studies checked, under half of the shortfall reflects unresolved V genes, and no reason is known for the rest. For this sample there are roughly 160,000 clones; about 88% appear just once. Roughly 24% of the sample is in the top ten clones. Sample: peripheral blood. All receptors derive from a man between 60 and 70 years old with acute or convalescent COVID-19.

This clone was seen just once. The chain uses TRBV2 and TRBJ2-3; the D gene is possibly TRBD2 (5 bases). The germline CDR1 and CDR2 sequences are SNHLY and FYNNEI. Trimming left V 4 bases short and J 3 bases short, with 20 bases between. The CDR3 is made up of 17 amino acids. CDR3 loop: CASSVWSGRVRTDTQYF. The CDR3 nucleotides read TGTGCCAGCAGTGTATGGAGCGGTCGGGTGAGGACAGATACGCAGTATTTT.

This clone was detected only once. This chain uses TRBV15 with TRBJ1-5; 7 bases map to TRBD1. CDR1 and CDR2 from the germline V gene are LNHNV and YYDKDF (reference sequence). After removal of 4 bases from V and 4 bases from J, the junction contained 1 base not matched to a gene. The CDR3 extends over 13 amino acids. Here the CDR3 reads CATSIQGNQPQHF. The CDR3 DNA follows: TGTGCCACCAGCATACAGGGGAATCAGCCCCAGCATTTT. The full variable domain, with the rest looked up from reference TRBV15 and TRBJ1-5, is DAMVIQNPRYQVTQFGKPVTLSCSQTLNHNVMYWYQQKSSQAPKLLFHYYDKDFNNEADTPDNFQSRRPNTSFCFLDIRSPGLGDTAMYLCATSIQGNQPQHFGDGTRLSIL.

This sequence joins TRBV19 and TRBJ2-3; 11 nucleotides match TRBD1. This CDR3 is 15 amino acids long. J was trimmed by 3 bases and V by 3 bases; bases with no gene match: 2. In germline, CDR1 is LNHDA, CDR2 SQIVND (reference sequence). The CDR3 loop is CASSMGDRGTDTQYF. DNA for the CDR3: TGTGCCAGTAGTATGGGGGACAGGGGGACAGATACGCAGTATTTT.

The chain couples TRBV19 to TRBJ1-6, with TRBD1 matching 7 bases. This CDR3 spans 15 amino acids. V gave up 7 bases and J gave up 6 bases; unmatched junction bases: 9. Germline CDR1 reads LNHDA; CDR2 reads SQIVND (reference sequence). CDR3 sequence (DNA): TGTGCCAGTAAGAGACAGGGCCAGCTTAATTCACCCCTCCACTTT. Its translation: CASKRQGQLNSPLHF.

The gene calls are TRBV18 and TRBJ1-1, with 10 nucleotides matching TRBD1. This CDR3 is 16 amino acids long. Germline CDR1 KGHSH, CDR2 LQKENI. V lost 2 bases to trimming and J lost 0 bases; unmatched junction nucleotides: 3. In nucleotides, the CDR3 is TGTGCCAGCTCACCATGGGACAGGGGAATGAACACTGAAGCTTTCTTT. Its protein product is CASSPWDRGMNTEAFF.

CDR3 coding DNA: TGCGCCAGCAGCTGGACTAGCGGGAGCTCCTACGAGCAGTACGTC. Its protein product is CASSWTSGSSYEQYV. The chain joins TRBV5-1 to TRBJ2-7; 13 bases are a match to TRBD2. This CDR3 region has 15 residues. Looked up from germline, CDR1 is SGHRS and CDR2 is YFSETQ. V dropped 3 bases and J dropped 0; count of bases not matched to a gene: 0.

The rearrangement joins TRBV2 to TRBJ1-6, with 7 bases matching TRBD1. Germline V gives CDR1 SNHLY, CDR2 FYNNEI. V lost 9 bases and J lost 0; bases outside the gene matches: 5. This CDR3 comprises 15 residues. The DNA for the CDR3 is TGTGCCAGTTACAGGGGAAGCTCCTATAATTCACCCCTCCACTTT. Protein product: CASYRGSSYNSPLHF.

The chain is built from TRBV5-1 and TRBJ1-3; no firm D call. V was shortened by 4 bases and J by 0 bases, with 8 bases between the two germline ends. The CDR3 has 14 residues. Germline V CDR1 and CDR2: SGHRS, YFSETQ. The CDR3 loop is CASSSQSSGNTIYF. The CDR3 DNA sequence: TGCGCCAGCAGCAGCCAAAGCTCTGGAAACACCATATATTTT.

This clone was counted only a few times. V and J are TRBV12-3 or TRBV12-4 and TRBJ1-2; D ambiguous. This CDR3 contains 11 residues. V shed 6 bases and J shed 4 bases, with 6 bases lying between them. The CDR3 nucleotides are TGTGCCAGCAGGTTCCTCTATGGCTACACCTTC. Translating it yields CASRFLYGYTF.

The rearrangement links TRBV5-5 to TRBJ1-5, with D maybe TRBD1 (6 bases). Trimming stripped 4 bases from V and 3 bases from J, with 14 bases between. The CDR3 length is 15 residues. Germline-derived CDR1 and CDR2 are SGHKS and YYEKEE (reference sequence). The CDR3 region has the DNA TGTGCCAGCAGCCTGATGGGGGCACACAATCAGCCCCAGCATTTT. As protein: CASSLMGAHNQPQHF.

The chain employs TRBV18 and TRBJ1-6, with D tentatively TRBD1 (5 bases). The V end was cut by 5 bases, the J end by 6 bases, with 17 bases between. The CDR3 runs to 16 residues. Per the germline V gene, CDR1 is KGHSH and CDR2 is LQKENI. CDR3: CASSAQGGASNSPLHF. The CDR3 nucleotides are TGTGCCAGCTCAGCCCAAGGCGGGGCTAGTAATTCACCCCTCCACTTT.

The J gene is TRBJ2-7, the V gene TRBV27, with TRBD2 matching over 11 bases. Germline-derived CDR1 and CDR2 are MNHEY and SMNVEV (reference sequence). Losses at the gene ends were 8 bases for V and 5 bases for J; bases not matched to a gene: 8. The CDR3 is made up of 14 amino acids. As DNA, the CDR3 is TGTGCCAGCGTAGCGGGAGGGCCAGGTAACGAGCAGTACTTC. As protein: CASVAGGPGNEQYF.

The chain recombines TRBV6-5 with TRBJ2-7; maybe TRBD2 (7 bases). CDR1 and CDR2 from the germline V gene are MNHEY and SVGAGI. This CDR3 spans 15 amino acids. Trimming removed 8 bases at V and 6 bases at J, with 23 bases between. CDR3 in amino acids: CASGRDNGAGGEQYF. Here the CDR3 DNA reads TGTGCCAGCGGGAGGGACAACGGAGCTGGGGGCGAGCAGTACTTC.

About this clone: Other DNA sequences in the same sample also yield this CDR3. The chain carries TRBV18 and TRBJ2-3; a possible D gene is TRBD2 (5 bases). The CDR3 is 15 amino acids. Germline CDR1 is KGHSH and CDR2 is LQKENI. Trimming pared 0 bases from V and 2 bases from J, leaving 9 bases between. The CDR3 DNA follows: TGTGCCAGCTCACCACCGTCGGGGAACACAGATACGCAGTATTTT. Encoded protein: CASSPPSGNTDTQYF.

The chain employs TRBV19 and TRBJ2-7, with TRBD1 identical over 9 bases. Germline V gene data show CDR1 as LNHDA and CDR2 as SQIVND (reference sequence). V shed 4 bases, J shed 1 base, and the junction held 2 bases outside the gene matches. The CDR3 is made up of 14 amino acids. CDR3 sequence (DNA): TGTGCCAGTAGTAAGGGACAGGGATCCTACGAGCAGTACGTC. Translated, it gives CASSKGQGSYEQYV.

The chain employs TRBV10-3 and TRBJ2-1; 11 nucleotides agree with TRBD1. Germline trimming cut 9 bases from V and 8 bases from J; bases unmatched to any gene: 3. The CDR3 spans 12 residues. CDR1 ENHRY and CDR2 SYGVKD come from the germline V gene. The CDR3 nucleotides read TGTGCCATGGGACAGGGGGACGATGAGCAGTTCTTC. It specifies CAMGQGDDEQFF.

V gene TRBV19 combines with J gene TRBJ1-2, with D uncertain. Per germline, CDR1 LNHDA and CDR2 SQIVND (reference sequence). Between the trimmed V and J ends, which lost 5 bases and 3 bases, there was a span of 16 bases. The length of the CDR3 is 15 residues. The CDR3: CASSFITAGHYGYTF. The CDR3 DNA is TGTGCCAGTAGTTTCATTACAGCGGGTCACTATGGCTACACCTTC.

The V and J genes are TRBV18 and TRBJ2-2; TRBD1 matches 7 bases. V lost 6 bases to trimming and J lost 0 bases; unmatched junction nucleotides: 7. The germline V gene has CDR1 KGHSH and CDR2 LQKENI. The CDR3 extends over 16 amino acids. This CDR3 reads CASSPWDSANTGELFF. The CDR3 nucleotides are TGTGCCAGCTCGCCATGGGACAGCGCGAACACCGGGGAGCTGTTTTTT. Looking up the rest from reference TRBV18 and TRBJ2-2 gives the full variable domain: NAGVMQNPRHLVRRRGQEARLRCSPMKGHSHVYWYRQLPEEGLKFMVYLQKENIIDESGMPKERFSAEFPKEGPSILRIQQVVRGDSAAYFCASSPWDSANTGELFFGEGSRLTVL.

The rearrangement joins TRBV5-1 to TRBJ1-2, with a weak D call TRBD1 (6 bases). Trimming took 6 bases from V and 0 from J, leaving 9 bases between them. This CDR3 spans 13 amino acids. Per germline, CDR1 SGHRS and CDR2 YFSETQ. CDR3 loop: CASTEGANYGYTF. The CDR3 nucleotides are TGCGCCAGCACTGAGGGGGCTAACTATGGCTACACCTTC.

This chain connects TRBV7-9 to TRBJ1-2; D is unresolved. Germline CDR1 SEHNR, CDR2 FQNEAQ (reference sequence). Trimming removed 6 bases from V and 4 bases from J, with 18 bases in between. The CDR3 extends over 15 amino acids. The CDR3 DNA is TGTGCCAGCAGGCAACCTGAGTCGGGAGGCTATGGCTACACCTTC. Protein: CASRQPESGGYGYTF.

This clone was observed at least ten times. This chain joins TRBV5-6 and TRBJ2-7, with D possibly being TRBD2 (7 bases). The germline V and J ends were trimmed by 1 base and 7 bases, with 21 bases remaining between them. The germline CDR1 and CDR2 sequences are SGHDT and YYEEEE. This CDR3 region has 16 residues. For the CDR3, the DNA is TGTGCCAGCAGCTTGCTGGGACCTGGGGGGGCGCGAGAGCAGTACGTC. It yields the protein CASSLLGPGGAREQYV.

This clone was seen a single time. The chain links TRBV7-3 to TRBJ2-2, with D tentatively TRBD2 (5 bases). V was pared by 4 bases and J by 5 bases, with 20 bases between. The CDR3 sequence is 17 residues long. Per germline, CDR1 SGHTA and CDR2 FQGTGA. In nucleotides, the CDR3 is TGTGCCAGCAGCTCTCCGGGAAGCCCCACGGGAACCGGGGAGCTGTTTTTT. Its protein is CASSSPGSPTGTGELFF. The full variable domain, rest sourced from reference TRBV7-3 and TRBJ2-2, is GAGVSQTPSNKVTEKGKYVELRCDPISGHTALYWYRQSLGQGPEFLIYFQGTGAADDSGLPNDRFFAVRPEGSVSTLKIQRTERGDSAVYLCASSSPGSPTGTGELFFGEGSRLTVL.

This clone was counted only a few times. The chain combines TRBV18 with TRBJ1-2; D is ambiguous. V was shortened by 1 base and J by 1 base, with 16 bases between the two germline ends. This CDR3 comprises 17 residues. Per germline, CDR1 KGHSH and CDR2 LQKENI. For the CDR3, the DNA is TGTGCCAGCTCACCACTTACAGCCACTTCTTTTAACTATGGCTACACCTTC. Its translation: CASSPLTATSFNYGYTF.

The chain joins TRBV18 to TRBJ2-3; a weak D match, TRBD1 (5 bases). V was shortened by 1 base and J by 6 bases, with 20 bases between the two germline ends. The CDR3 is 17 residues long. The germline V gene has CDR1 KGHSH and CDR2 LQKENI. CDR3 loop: CASSPLSQAYSRDTQYF. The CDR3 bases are TGTGCCAGCTCACCACTCTCACAGGCCTACTCCAGGGATACGCAGTATTTT.

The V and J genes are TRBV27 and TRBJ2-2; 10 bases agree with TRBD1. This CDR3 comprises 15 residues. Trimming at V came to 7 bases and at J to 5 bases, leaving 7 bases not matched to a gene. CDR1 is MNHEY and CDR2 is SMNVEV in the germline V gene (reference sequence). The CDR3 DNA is TGTGCCAGCACCCGTGGGACAGGGGTTACCGGGGAGCTGTTTTTT. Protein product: CASTRGTGVTGELFF.

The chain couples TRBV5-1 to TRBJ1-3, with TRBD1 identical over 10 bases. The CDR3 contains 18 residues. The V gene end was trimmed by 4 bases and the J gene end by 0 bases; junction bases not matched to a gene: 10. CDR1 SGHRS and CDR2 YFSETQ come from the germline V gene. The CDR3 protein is CASSPRQGANPSGNTIYF. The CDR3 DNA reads TGCGCCAGCAGCCCGCGACAGGGGGCGAACCCCTCTGGAAACACCATATATTTT. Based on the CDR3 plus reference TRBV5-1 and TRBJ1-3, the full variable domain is KAGVTQTPRYLIKTRGQQVTLSCSPISGHRSVSWYQQTPGQGLQFLFEYFSETQRNKGNFPGRFSGRQFSNSRSEMNVSTLELGDSALYLCASSPRQGANPSGNTIYFGEGSWLTVV.

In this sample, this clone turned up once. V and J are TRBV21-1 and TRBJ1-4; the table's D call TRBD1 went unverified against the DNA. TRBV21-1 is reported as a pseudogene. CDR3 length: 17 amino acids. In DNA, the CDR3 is TGTGCCAGCATAATGGAGGCAGGGGCTTATGCTAATGAAAAACTGTTTTTT. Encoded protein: CASIMEAGAYANEKLFF.

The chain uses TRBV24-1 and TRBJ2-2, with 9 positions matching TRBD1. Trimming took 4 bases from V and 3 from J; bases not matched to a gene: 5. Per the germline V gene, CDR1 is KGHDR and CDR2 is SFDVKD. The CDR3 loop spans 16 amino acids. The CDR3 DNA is TGTGCCACCAGTGACCTCCGGGACAGGGACACCGGGGAGCTGTTTTTT. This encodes CATSDLRDRDTGELFF.